Listed below are T cell receptor beta chains from one sample, sequenced in a study of blood T cells in healthy people across ages. A single record per CDR3 protein comes from TCRdb applying MiXCR to the 5' RACE reads. The table has some 1.4 million distinct CDR3 sequences, 42% seen once. The sample taken for sequencing was blood. Receptors were obtained from a young woman in good health. The CDR3 runs from the conserved cysteine through the conserved F or W. D genes are given only for firm matches. For some rows the clone size is stated as once, few or many, or as a class when expanded; others skip it.

v_call	clone_size	j_call	d_call	cdr3_nt	cdr3_aa
TRBV11-2	.	TRBJ2-5	.	TGTGCCAGCAGCGTTCTCCCAAATGAGCAGTACTTC	CASSVLPNEQYF
TRBV7-9	.	TRBJ1-6	.	TGTGCCAGCAGCGCCTCCGACCCTAATTCACCCCTCCCCTTT	CASSASDPNSPLPF
TRBV13	few	TRBJ1-1	.	TGTGCCAGCAGATCCGGGGGGGGATTTGCTGAAGCTTTCTTT	CASRSGGGFAEAFF
TRBV21-1	.	TRBJ2-3	.	TGCCCCCCCGGGGATTACAGCACAGATACGCAGTATTTT	CPPGDYSTDTQYF
TRBV12-3/TRBV12-4	once	TRBJ2-2	TRBD2	TGTGCCAGCACTTTATCCGGGACTAGCTCGATTCGCGGGGAGCTGTTTTTT	CASTLSGTSSIRGELFF
TRBV27	.	TRBJ2-2	TRBD2	TGTGCCAGCAGTTTCGGACTAGCGGGAGTAGCCGGGGAGCTGTTTTTT	CASSFGLAGVAGELFF
TRBV5-1	.	TRBJ2-7	TRBD2	TGCGCCAGCAGCGGATCAGCGGGAGCCCTATACAATGAGCAGTACTTC	CASSGSAGALYNEQYF
TRBV29-1	.	TRBJ2-3	TRBD2	TGCAACGTTGATAGCGGGGGGCGCGATACGCAGTATTTT	CNVDSGGRDTQYF
TRBV6-5	many	TRBJ1-5	.	TGTGCCAGCAGTAGCAGTTATAGCAATCAGCCCCAGCATTTT	CASSSSYSNQPQHF
TRBV10-3	few	TRBJ2-5	TRBD2	TGTGCCATCAGTGAAGGTAGCGGGGGGATGGAGACCCAGTACTTC	CAISEGSGGMETQYF
TRBV27	.	TRBJ2-3	.	TGTGCCAGCAGTTTAGGAATCAGCAGGGTGATAGATACGCAGTATTTT	CASSLGISRVIDTQYF
TRBV11-3	once	TRBJ2-4	.	TGTGCCAGCACCCTCGAGGGTTGGGCCAAAAACATTCAGTACTTC	CASTLEGWAKNIQYF
TRBV27	.	TRBJ2-3	TRBD2	TGTGCCAGCAGTTTTGGAACTAGCGGGAGTCTAGATACGCAGTATTTT	CASSFGTSGSLDTQYF
TRBV11-2	few	TRBJ2-3	TRBD2	TGTGCCAGCAGCTGGAGCGGGGTGAGCACAGATACGCAGTATTTT	CASSWSGVSTDTQYF
TRBV15	few	TRBJ2-3	TRBD2	TGTGCCACCAGCAGAGAAGCGGGGGGCACAGATACGCAGTATTTT	CATSREAGGTDTQYF
TRBV20-1	.	TRBJ1-6	.	TGCAGTGCCAGTTCTAGCTCCTATAATTCACCCCTCCACTTT	CSASSSSYNSPLHF
TRBV4-1	.	TRBJ2-7	.	TGCGCCAGCAGCCAGGACCAGACCCTTCCCTACGAGCAGTACTTC	CASSQDQTLPYEQYF
TRBV7-8	few	TRBJ2-5	TRBD2	TGTGCCAGCAGCAATAGCGGGGGAGGGACAGAGACCCAGTACTTC	CASSNSGGGTETQYF
TRBV20-1	.	TRBJ1-1	.	TGCAGTGCTAGAGATGATAAATGGGTACACACTGAAGCTTTCTTT	CSARDDKWVHTEAFF
TRBV7-9	.	TRBJ2-4	.	TGTGCCAGCAGCTCGCTATTAGTGGGGGGCCGGAGAAACATTCAGTACTTC	CASSSLLVGGRRNIQYF
TRBV20-1	.	TRBJ1-6	.	TGCAGTGCTCACTCAGCAGGGAGGGGGAATTCACCCCTCCACTTT	CSAHSAGRGNSPLHF
TRBV12-3/TRBV12-4	.	TRBJ2-7	.	TGTGCCAGCAGCATACAGGGGGGGTACGAGCAGTACTTC	CASSIQGGYEQYF
TRBV12-3/TRBV12-4	few	TRBJ2-3	.	TGTGCCAGCAGTTTTCTGGCGGACCGCGATACGCAGTATTTT	CASSFLADRDTQYF
TRBV4-2	.	TRBJ2-5	TRBD2	TGTGCCAGCAGCCAAGATAGGGCGGGAGAGGAGACCCAGTACTTC	CASSQDRAGEETQYF
TRBV20-1	.	TRBJ2-1	.	TGCAGTGCCCCCCTGAGGGCGTCCACCTACAATGAGCAGTTCTTC	CSAPLRASTYNEQFF
TRBV28	.	TRBJ2-5	.	TGTGCCAGCAGTTTAAGTCTTGAACTAGCGAGAGAGGGGGGCGAGACCCAGTACTTC	CASSLSLELAREGGETQYF
TRBV4-1	.	TRBJ2-2	TRBD1	TGCGCCAGCAGCCAGCTTACCCGGGACAGGGAACGGGAGCTGTTTTTT	CASSQLTRDRERELFF
TRBV29-1	.	TRBJ2-2	.	TGCAGCGTCGACCCACTAGCATCCGGGGAGCTGTTTTTT	CSVDPLASGELFF
TRBV3-1	.	TRBJ2-1	TRBD2	TGTGCCAGCAGCCAAGATCCCGGGACTAGCGGGAGCCAAGAGCAGTTCTTC	CASSQDPGTSGSQEQFF
TRBV27	.	TRBJ2-7	.	TGTGCCAGCAGCCCCGCCCCAGGGCACTACGAGCAGTACTTC	CASSPAPGHYEQYF
TRBV12-3/TRBV12-4	.	TRBJ1-1	.	TGTGCCAGCAGTTCCCCAGGAGGCTTTGGGTCTAGACCAACTGAAGCTTTCTTT	CASSSPGGFGSRPTEAFF
TRBV3-1	.	TRBJ2-7	.	TGTGCCAGCGGCCAAGGGGGCGGGAGCCTCTACGAGCAGTACTTC	CASGQGGGSLYEQYF
TRBV7-9	.	TRBJ1-2	.	TGTGCCAGCAGCTTCCTCTCGAGTGGTCTTGATGGCTACACCTTC	CASSFLSSGLDGYTF
TRBV3-1	.	TRBJ1-2	.	TGTGCCAGCAGCCAAGATGGGCAGGGGAGAGGGGGCTACACCTTC	CASSQDGQGRGGYTF
TRBV4-1	.	TRBJ1-4	TRBD1	TGCGCCAGCAGCCAAACCGGGACAGGGACTGAAAAACTGTTTTTT	CASSQTGTGTEKLFF
TRBV2	few	TRBJ2-5	.	TGTGCCAGCAATTTACAAGAGACCCAGTACTTC	CASNLQETQYF
TRBV20-1	few	TRBJ2-1	TRBD2	TGCAGTGCTAGAGATCGACTAGCTCCCTACAATGAGCAGTTCTTC	CSARDRLAPYNEQFF
TRBV9	.	TRBJ2-5	.	TGTGCCAGCAGCGTAGGGTACAGGGAAGAGACCCAGTACTTC	CASSVGYREETQYF
TRBV18	.	TRBJ2-3	.	TGTGCCAGCTCACCTGGACAAGATACGCAGTATTTT	CASSPGQDTQYF
TRBV12-3/TRBV12-4	.	TRBJ2-7	TRBD1	TGTGCCAGCAGTTGGGCAGGGGGATACTACGAGCAGTACTTC	CASSWAGGYYEQYF
TRBV4-1	few	TRBJ2-6	.	TGCGCCAGCAGCCAAGAAACCGGGGCCAACGTCCTGACTTTC	CASSQETGANVLTF
TRBV6-1	.	TRBJ2-1	.	TGTGCCAGCCATCCGGGAGCCATCTCCTACAATGAGCAGTTCTTC	CASHPGAISYNEQFF
TRBV27	.	TRBJ2-3	TRBD2	TGTGCCAGCAGTTTCATTAGCGGGGTATACACAGATACGCAGTATTTT	CASSFISGVYTDTQYF
TRBV20-1	.	TRBJ2-5	TRBD1	TGCAGTGCTAGACCGGACAGGGCCCGTAGAGAGACCCAGTACTTC	CSARPDRARRETQYF
TRBV2	.	TRBJ2-7	TRBD1	TGTGCCAGCAGTGAGGGGACAGGGACTGGCTACGAGCAGTACTTC	CASSEGTGTGYEQYF
TRBV27	.	TRBJ1-2	.	TGTGCCAGCAGTTTACTCGAAGGCTATGGCTACACCTTC	CASSLLEGYGYTF
TRBV4-1	few	TRBJ2-3	.	TGCGCCAGCAGCCCTGATCTTGGCAGGGCAGGCACAGATACGCAGTATTTT	CASSPDLGRAGTDTQYF
TRBV9	few	TRBJ2-1	.	TGTGCCAGCAGCGAGACCGGGACTTCTTACAATGAGCAGTTCTTC	CASSETGTSYNEQFF
TRBV27	.	TRBJ2-7	TRBD2	TGTGCCAGCAGTTATCGGGAGGGGGGGACTTACGAGCAGTACTTC	CASSYREGGTYEQYF
TRBV5-1	.	TRBJ2-1	TRBD2	TGCGCCAGCAGCTTGGGAACGGGGGGGCAAGACAATGAGCAGTTCTTC	CASSLGTGGQDNEQFF
TRBV7-9	few	TRBJ2-7	.	TGTGCCAGCAGCCACAACTCCCGGACGGAAAGTATAAACCACGAGCAGTACTTC	CASSHNSRTESINHEQYF